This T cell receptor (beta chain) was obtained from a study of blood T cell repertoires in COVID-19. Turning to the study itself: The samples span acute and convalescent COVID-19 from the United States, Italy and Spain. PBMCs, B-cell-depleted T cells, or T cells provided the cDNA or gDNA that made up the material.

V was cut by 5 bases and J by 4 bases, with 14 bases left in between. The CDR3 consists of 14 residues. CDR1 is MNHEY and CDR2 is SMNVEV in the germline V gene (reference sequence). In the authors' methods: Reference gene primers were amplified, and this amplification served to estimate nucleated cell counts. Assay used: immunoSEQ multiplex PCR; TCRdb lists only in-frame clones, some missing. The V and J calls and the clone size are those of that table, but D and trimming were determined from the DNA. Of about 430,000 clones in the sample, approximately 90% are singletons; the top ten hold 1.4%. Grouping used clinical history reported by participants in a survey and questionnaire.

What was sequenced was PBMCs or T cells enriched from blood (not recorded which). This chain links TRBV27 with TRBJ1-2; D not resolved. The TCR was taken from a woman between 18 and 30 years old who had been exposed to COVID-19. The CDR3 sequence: CASSQIGSVYGYTF. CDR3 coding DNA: TGTGCCAGCAGTCAAATCGGTTCCGTCTATGGCTACACCTTC.